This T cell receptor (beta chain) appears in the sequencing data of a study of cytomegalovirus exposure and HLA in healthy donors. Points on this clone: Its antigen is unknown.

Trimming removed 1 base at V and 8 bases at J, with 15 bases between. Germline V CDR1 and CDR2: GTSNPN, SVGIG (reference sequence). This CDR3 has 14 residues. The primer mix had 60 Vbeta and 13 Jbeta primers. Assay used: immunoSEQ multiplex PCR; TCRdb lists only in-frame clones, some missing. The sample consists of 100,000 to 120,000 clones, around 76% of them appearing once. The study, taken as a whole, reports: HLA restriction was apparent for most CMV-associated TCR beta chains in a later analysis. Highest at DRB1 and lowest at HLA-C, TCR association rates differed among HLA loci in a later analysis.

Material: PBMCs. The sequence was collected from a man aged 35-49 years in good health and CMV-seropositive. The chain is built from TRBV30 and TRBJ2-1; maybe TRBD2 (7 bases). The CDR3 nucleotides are TGTGCCTGGAGTGAAGGGGGGGTCGCCGATGAGCAGTTCTTC. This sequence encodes CAWSEGGVADEQFF.